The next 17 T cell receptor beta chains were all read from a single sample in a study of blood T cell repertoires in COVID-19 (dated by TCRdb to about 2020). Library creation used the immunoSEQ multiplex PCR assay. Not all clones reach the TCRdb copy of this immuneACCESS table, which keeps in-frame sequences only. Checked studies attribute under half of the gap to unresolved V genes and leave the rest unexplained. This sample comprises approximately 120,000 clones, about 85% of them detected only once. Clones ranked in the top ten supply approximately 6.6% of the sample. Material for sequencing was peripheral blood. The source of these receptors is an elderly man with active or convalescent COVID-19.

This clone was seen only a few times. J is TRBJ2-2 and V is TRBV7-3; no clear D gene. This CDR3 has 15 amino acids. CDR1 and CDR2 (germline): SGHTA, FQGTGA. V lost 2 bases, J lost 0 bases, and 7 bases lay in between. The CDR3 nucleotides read TGTGCCAGCAGCTTATTCGCGACGAACACCGGGGAGCTGTTTTTT. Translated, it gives CASSLFATNTGELFF.

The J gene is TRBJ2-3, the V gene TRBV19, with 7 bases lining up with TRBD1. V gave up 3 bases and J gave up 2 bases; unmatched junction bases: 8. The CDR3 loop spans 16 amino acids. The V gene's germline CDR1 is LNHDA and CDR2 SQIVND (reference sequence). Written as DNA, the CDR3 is TGTGCCAGTAGTATGCGTACAGGGGATCCCACAGATACGCAGTATTTT. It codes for CASSMRTGDPTDTQYF.

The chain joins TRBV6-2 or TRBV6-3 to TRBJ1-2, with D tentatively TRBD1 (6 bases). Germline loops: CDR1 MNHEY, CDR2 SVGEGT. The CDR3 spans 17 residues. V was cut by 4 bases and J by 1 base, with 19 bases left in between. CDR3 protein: CASSLRQDEFINYGYTF. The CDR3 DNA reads TGTGCCAGCAGTTTACGACAGGACGAGTTTATTAACTATGGCTACACCTTC.

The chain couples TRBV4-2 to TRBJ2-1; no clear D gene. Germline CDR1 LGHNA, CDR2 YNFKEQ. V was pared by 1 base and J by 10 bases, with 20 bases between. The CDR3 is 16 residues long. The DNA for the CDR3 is TGTGCCAGCAGCCAAGCCGCCCTGGATGTCGCCGGGGAGCAGTTCTTC. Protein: CASSQAALDVAGEQFF.

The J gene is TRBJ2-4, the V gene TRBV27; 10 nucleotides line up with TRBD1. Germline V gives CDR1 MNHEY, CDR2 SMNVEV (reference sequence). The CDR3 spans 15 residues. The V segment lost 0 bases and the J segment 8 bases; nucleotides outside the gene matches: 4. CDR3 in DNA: TGTGCCAGCAGTTTATCGTGGGGACAGGGGTACATTCAGTACTTC. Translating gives CASSLSWGQGYIQYF.

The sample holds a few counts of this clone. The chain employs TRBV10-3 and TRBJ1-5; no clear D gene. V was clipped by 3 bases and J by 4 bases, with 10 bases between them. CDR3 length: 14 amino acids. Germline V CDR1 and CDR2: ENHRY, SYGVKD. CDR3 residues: CAISDNGSNQPQHF. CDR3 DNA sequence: TGTGCCATCAGTGACAACGGGTCGAATCAGCCCCAGCATTTT.

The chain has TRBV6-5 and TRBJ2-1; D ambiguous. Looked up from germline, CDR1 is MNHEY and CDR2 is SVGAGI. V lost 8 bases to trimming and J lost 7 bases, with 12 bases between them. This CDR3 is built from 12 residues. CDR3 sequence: CASSPARNEQFF. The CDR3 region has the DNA TGTGCCAGCTCCCCGGCGAGGAATGAGCAGTTCTTC.

In DNA form, the CDR3 reads TGTGCCAGCAGCAGACAAACTGCTAACTATGGCTACACCTTC. Its protein is CASSRQTANYGYTF. The chain uses TRBV14 and TRBJ1-2; D not resolved. V lost 5 bases to trimming and J lost 0 bases, with 10 bases between them. Looked up from germline, CDR1 is SGHDN and CDR2 is FVKESK. CDR3 length equals 14 residues.

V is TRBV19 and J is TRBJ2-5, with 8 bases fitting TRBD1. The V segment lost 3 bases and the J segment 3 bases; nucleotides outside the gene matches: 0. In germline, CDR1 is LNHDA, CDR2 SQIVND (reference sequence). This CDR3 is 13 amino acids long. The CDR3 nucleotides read TGTGCCAGTAGTATGGACAGGGAAGAGACCCAGTACTTC. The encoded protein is CASSMDREETQYF.

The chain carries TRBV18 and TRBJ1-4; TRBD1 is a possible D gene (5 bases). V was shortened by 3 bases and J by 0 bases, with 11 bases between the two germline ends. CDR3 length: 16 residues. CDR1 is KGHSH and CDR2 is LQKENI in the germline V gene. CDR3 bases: TGTGCCAGCTCACCGCTGACAGTCGCAACTAATGAAAAACTGTTTTTT. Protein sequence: CASSPLTVATNEKLFF.

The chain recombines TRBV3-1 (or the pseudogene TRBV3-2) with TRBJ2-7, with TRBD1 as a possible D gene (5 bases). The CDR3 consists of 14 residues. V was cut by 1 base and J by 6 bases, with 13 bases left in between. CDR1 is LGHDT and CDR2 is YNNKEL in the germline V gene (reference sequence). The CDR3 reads CASSQVPQGSEQYF. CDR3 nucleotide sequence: TGTGCCAGCAGCCAAGTGCCCCAGGGTAGCGAGCAGTACTTC.

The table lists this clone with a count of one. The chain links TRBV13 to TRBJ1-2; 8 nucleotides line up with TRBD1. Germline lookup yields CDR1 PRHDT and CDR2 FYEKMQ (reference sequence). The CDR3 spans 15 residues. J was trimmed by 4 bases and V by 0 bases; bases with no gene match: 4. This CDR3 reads CASSLGYRGTYGYTF. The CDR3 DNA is TGTGCCAGCAGCTTAGGCTACAGGGGGACCTATGGCTACACCTTC.

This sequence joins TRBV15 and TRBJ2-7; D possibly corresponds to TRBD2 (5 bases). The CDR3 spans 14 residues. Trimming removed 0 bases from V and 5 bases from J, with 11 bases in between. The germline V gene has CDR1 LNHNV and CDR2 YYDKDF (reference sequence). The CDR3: CATSRDQRGNEQYF. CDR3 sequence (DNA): TGTGCCACCAGCAGAGATCAACGAGGGAACGAGCAGTACTTC. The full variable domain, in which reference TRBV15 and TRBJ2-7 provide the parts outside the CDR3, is DAMVIQNPRYQVTQFGKPVTLSCSQTLNHNVMYWYQQKSSQAPKLLFHYYDKDFNNEADTPDNFQSRRPNTSFCFLDIRSPGLGDTAMYLCATSRDQRGNEQYFGPGTRLTVT.

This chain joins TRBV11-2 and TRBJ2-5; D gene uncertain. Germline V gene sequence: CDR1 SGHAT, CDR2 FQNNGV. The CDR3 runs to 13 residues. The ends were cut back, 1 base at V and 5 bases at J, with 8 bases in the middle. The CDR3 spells CASSLVVGETQYF. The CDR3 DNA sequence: TGTGCCAGCAGCTTAGTCGTCGGGGAGACCCAGTACTTC.

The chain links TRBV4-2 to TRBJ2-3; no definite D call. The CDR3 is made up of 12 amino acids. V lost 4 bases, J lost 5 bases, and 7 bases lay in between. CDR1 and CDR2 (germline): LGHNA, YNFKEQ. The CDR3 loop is CASSPAGDTQYF. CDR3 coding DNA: TGTGCCAGCAGCCCTGCCGGAGATACGCAGTATTTT.

CDR3: CSASPRSSGNTIYF. In nucleotides, the CDR3 is TGCAGTGCTAGTCCTAGAAGCTCTGGAAACACCATATATTTT. The genes are TRBV20-1 and TRBJ1-3; unclear D gene. Germline V gives CDR1 DFQATT, CDR2 SNEGSKA (reference sequence). This CDR3 has 14 amino acids. Trimming left V 3 bases short and J 0 bases short, with 9 bases between.

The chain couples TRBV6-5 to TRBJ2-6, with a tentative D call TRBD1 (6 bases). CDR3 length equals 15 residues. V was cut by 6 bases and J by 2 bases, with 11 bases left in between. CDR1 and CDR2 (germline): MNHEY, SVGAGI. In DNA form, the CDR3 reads TGTGCCAGCAGCCCAGGGGCTGCTGGGGCCAACGTCCTGACTTTC. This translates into CASSPGAAGANVLTF.